One and the same sample provided the 2 T cell receptor beta chains below, sequenced in a study of control samples from healthy donors and cancer patients. Profiling relied on immunoSEQ multiplex PCR, and the TCRdb table lists in-frame clones only, not all of them. The table lists some 140,000 clones, roughly 94% of them singletons, with approximately 15% in the top ten. The sequencing sample was made of PBMCs. The receptors were gathered from a man aged 55-75 years with colorectal cancer.

This chain joins TRBV6-5 and TRBJ1-2; perhaps TRBD1 as D (5 bases). V lost 6 bases and J lost 2, with 10 bases in between. Germline loops: CDR1 MNHEY, CDR2 SVGAGI. This CDR3 has 13 residues. The CDR3 DNA is TGTGCCAGCAGCGGGACCGCCAACTATGGCTACACCTTC. This codes for CASSGTANYGYTF.

The J gene is TRBJ1-1, the V gene TRBV19, with a possible D match to TRBD1 (6 bases). V gave up 5 bases and J gave up 1 base, with 14 bases separating them. Germline V gene sequence: CDR1 LNHDA, CDR2 SQIVND (reference sequence). This CDR3 has 15 residues. The CDR3 DNA sequence: TGTGCCAGTAGTCTAGGGACAAGTTCGAACACTGAAGCTTTCTTT. This codes for CASSLGTSSNTEAFF.